These 26 T cell receptor beta chains came from one sample sequenced in a study of shared clonotypes between healthy human individuals. Clones were read by immunoSEQ multiplex PCR, and TCRdb kept only the in-frame ones, dropping some. Altogether roughly 2,300,000 clones are present, around 93% being singletons, with the ten largest covering about 0.36%. The specimen was naive CD4+ T cells from PBMCs. As for subset: CD45RA+ positively selected. These receptors all stem from a man between 18 and 35 years old in good health. Some clones in this sample may be carry-over from other donors' samples.

The genes are TRBV7-3 and TRBJ2-6; no clear D gene. V dropped 2 bases and J dropped 1 base, with 3 bases sitting between them. The CDR3 is 14 amino acids. The V gene's germline CDR1 is SGHTA and CDR2 FQGTGA. The CDR3 here is CASSLASGANVLTF. Written as DNA, the CDR3 is TGTGCCAGCAGCTTAGCGTCTGGGGCCAACGTCCTGACTTTC.

The chain is built from TRBV5-1 and TRBJ1-1, with no clear D. The CDR3 runs 15 residues. In germline, CDR1 is SGHRS, CDR2 YFSETQ. Trimming took off 2 bases at V and 8 bases at J, with 19 bases between the two ends. The CDR3 sequence: CASSLGRPEDREAFF. CDR3 nucleotides: TGCGCCAGCAGCTTAGGACGTCCGGAGGACCGAGAAGCTTTCTTT.

This chain joins TRBV7-2 and TRBJ2-5; 8 bases align to TRBD1. Germline CDR1 and CDR2: SGHTA and FQGNSA. Unmatched junction bases numbered 5, after V lost 6 bases and J lost 5 bases. The CDR3 length is 13 residues. CDR3 bases: TGTGCCAGCAGGAAGGACAGGGTGGAGACCCAGTACTTC. Translation: CASRKDRVETQYF.

The chain joins TRBV7-8 to TRBJ1-2; perhaps TRBD1 as D (6 bases). The ends were cut back, 5 bases at V and 2 bases at J, with 18 bases in the middle. This CDR3 is 16 amino acids long. The germline V gene encodes CDR1 SGHVS and CDR2 FQNEAQ. The CDR3 loop is CASSVSGTNYNYGYTF. The CDR3 DNA follows: TGTGCCAGCAGCGTCTCCGGGACAAACTACAACTATGGCTACACCTTC.

Comments on this clone: Compared with germline, one end of the junction differs, possibly owing to a read error. In the same sample, other DNA sequences code for this CDR3. This chain links TRBV6-6 with TRBJ1-5; possible D gene TRBD1, 5 bases. There are 14 residues in the CDR3. Germline V CDR1 and CDR2: MNHNY, SVGAGI (reference sequence). The CDR3 loop reads CASSYRGLGQPQHF. CDR3 DNA sequence: TGTGCCAGCAGTTACAGGGGTCTGGGTCAGCCCCAACATTTT.

V usage is TRBV7-9 and J usage is TRBJ2-5; TRBD2 might be the D (7 bases). Trimming took 1 base from V and 4 from J, leaving 16 bases between them. The CDR3 has 16 residues. From germline, CDR1 is SEHNR and CDR2 FQNEAQ (reference sequence). This CDR3 reads CASSLDLGGAVETQYF. The CDR3 nucleotides are TGTGCCAGCAGCTTAGATTTGGGGGGGGCCGTAGAGACCCAGTACTTC. Full variable domain (rest looked up from reference TRBV7-9 and TRBJ2-5): DTGVSQNPRHKITKRGQNVTFRCDPISEHNRLYWYRQTLGQGPEFLTYFQNEAQLEKSRLLSDRFSAERPKGSFSTLEIQRTEQGDSAMYLCASSLDLGGAVETQYFGPGTRLLVL.

The chain uses TRBV28 and TRBJ2-7; TRBD1 matches at 9 bases. The CDR3 is 15 residues long. CDR1 and CDR2 (germline): MDHEN, SYDVKM. V trimming: 5 bases; J trimming: 1 base; junction bases outside the gene matches: 6. The CDR3 region is CASSNAGTGSYEQYF. CDR3 nucleotide sequence: TGTGCCAGCAGTAACGCCGGGACAGGGTCCTACGAGCAGTACTTC.

On this clone itself: Additional DNA sequences in this sample encode the identical CDR3. V usage is TRBV5-1 and J usage is TRBJ2-3; no definite D call. From germline, CDR1 is SGHRS and CDR2 YFSETQ. V was cut by 4 bases and J by 0 bases, with 9 bases left in between. The CDR3 is 14 residues long. CDR3 protein: CASSLERSTDTQYF. In nucleotides, the CDR3 is TGCGCCAGCAGCCTAGAGCGAAGCACAGATACGCAGTATTTT.

The sample holds a few counts of this clone. The DNA of the CDR3 is TGCGCCAGCAGCATAGGGGAGACGAGGACTGAAGCTTTCTTT. This sequence encodes CASSIGETRTEAFF. J is TRBJ1-1 and V is TRBV5-1; D might be TRBD1 (5 bases). The CDR3 runs 14 residues. Trimming left V 4 bases short and J 5 bases short, with 15 bases between. Germline CDR1 and CDR2: SGHRS and YFSETQ.

Regarding this clone: Mismatch with germline at one junction end may stem from a read error. The chain employs TRBV4-1 and TRBJ1-5; D perhaps matches TRBD1 (6 bases). The CDR3 is 13 residues long. Germline V gene data show CDR1 as MGHRA and CDR2 as YSYEKL. The CDR3 bases are TGCGCCAGCAGCCAAGATTTCGGGGGCGCATACTATTTT. It translates to CASSQDFGGAYYF.

CDR3 DNA sequence: TGTGCCAGCAGTCCCTCCCCCGGGCCCAACACCGGGGAGCTGTTTTTT. Amino acid sequence: CASSPSPGPNTGELFF. The chain is built from TRBV28 and TRBJ2-2; D not certain. Trimming took 5 bases from V and 2 from J, leaving 15 bases between them. This CDR3 comprises 16 residues. Germline loops: CDR1 MDHEN, CDR2 SYDVKM.

This clone was observed a single time. This chain connects TRBV7-3 to TRBJ2-5; D gene uncertain. The CDR3 contains 16 residues. Trimming cost V 2 bases and J 0 bases, with 13 bases left between them. The V gene's germline CDR1 is SGHTA and CDR2 FQGTGA. DNA for the CDR3: TGTGCCAGCAGCTTAGTGTCGATGGCGTACCAAGAGACCCAGTACTTC. Translated: CASSLVSMAYQETQYF.

The chain joins TRBV9 to TRBJ1-2; tentative D call: TRBD1 (6 bases). V lost 2 bases and J lost 3, with 17 bases in between. Looked up from germline, CDR1 is SGDLS and CDR2 is YYNGEE. The CDR3 runs 16 residues. The CDR3 coding sequence is TGTGCCAGCAGCGTCCGGGGAGCAGGGGCAGACTATGGCTACACCTTC. It encodes CASSVRGAGADYGYTF.

The J gene is TRBJ2-7, the V gene TRBV6-1; the match to TRBD1 covers 7 bases. Germline V lookup: CDR1 MNHNS, CDR2 SASEGT. The CDR3 sequence is 14 residues long. The trim removed 4 bases at V and 2 bases at J, leaving 5 bases unmatched. The chain's CDR3 is CASSGGRGTYEQYF. CDR3 DNA sequence: TGTGCCAGCAGTGGGGGCAGGGGGACCTACGAGCAGTACTTC.

This chain links TRBV28 with TRBJ1-2, with D tentatively TRBD1 (5 bases). Trimming took off 5 bases at V and 10 bases at J, with 20 bases between the two ends. Germline CDR1 MDHEN, CDR2 SYDVKM. CDR3 length: 14 residues. The CDR3 loop reads CASSRRGGRVDYTF. For the CDR3, the DNA is TGTGCCAGCAGTCGTCGTGGGGGAAGGGTTGACTACACCTTC.

The sample holds one count of this clone. CDR3: CASSRWGGDSNQPQHF. CDR3 nucleotide sequence: TGTGCCAGTAGTCGGTGGGGGGGGGATAGCAATCAGCCCCAGCATTTT. The chain carries TRBV19 and TRBJ1-5; TRBD1 might be the D (5 bases). From germline, CDR1 is LNHDA and CDR2 SQIVND (reference sequence). The V gene lost 5 bases and the J gene lost 0 bases, with 14 bases spanning the gap. The CDR3 loop spans 16 amino acids.

The genes are TRBV25-1 and TRBJ2-5, with 8 bases aligning to TRBD1. The J call could be wrong; TRBJ2-7 is a better fit for the DNA end. CDR1 and CDR2 from the germline V gene are MGHDK and SYGVNS. The CDR3 has 15 residues. As DNA, the CDR3 is TGTGCCAGCAGTGTTGGGGCAGGGGGCCCCTACGAGCAGTACTTC. As protein: CASSVGAGGPYEQYF.

This rearrangement joins TRBV25-1 to TRBJ2-7; 9 bases match TRBD1. The junction had 7 bases not matched to a gene; V was cut back by 8 bases and J by 5 bases. Germline V gives CDR1 MGHDK, CDR2 SYGVNS. The CDR3 totals 13 residues. The CDR3 sequence: CASPRDRDDEQYF. For the CDR3, the DNA is TGTGCCAGCCCCCGGGACAGGGACGACGAGCAGTACTTC.

The V and J genes are TRBV28 and TRBJ1-5; weak D call: TRBD1 (6 bases). Trimming took 5 bases from V and 4 from J, leaving 15 bases between them. The CDR3 loop spans 15 amino acids. Germline V gives CDR1 MDHEN, CDR2 SYDVKM. The CDR3 DNA reads as TGTGCCAGCAGTCAACTCGGACAGACAAATCAGCCCCAGCATTTT. Protein: CASSQLGQTNQPQHF.

This rearrangement joins TRBV2 to TRBJ2-7, with 8 bases matching TRBD2. Unmatched junction bases numbered 8, after V lost 10 bases and J lost 0 bases. The germline V gene has CDR1 SNHLY and CDR2 FYNNEI. The length of the CDR3 is 14 residues. The DNA for the CDR3 is TGTGCCACCGGGGGGGGTTTGCCCTCCTACGAGCAGTACTTC. Protein: CATGGGLPSYEQYF.

The chain is built from TRBV6-1 and TRBJ2-1; D may be TRBD1 or TRBD2 (5 bases each). CDR3 length equals 11 residues. From germline, CDR1 is MNHNS and CDR2 SASEGT. The V end lost 5 bases, the J end lost 9 bases, and 8 bases lay between the germline ends. The CDR3 sequence: CASSNGAEQFF. The CDR3, as DNA: TGTGCCAGCAGTAACGGGGCTGAGCAGTTCTTC.

The chain has TRBV5-1 and TRBJ2-1, with 14 positions matching TRBD2. This CDR3 region has 17 residues. Trimming took 2 bases from V and 2 from J; bases not matched to a gene: 3. Germline V gene data show CDR1 as SGHRS and CDR2 as YFSETQ. The CDR3 DNA is TGCGCCAGCAGCTTTGGGACTAGCGGGAGCCCCTACAATGAGCAGTTCTTC. This encodes CASSFGTSGSPYNEQFF.

This chain links TRBV6-5 with TRBJ2-5; no reliable D call. There are 14 residues in the CDR3. V was cut by 4 bases and J by 2 bases, with 11 bases left in between. The germline V gene has CDR1 MNHEY and CDR2 SVGAGI. CDR3 sequence reads: CASSFKATQETQYF. The CDR3 DNA reads TGTGCCAGCAGTTTTAAAGCCACTCAAGAGACCCAGTACTTC.

CDR3 loop: CASKRGNTDTQYF. The CDR3 coding sequence is TGTGCCAGTAAACGCGGGAATACCGATACGCAGTATTTT. The chain links TRBV19 to TRBJ2-3, with a possible D match to TRBD2 (6 bases). Trimming pared 7 bases from V and 6 bases from J, leaving 14 bases between. The CDR3 runs to 13 residues. Germline CDR1 reads LNHDA; CDR2 reads SQIVND (reference sequence).

The chain uses TRBV5-1 and TRBJ2-3, with TRBD2 identical over 7 bases. The CDR3 spans 15 residues. Germline CDR1 reads SGHRS; CDR2 reads YFSETQ. Trimming took 4 bases from V and 1 from J; bases not matched to a gene: 6. The chain's CDR3 is CASSGLAGRTDTQYF. CDR3 coding DNA: TGCGCCAGCAGCGGTTTAGCGGGCCGCACAGATACGCAGTATTTT.

The chain recombines TRBV18 with TRBJ2-2; D may correspond to TRBD1 or TRBD2 (5 bases each). Trimming pared 3 bases from V and 6 bases from J, leaving 11 bases between. There are 14 residues in the CDR3. Germline V lookup: CDR1 KGHSH, CDR2 LQKENI. The CDR3 protein is CASSPRQGAGELFF. The CDR3 region has the DNA TGTGCCAGCTCACCGCGGCAGGGAGCCGGGGAGCTGTTTTTT.